This T cell receptor (beta chain) was obtained from a study of blood T cell repertoires in COVID-19. The V end lost 4 bases, the J end lost 1 base, and 15 bases lay between the germline ends. Per germline, CDR1 SGHRS and CDR2 YFSETQ. The CDR3 is 15 residues long. The table came from immunoSEQ multiplex PCR; TCRdb's copy has only in-frame clones and leaves some out. The profile covers approximately 300,000 clones, with around 81% appearing a single time and 4% to 5% taken by the ten largest. The clonotype comes from a woman in her forties or fifties with active or convalescent COVID-19. The J gene is TRBJ2-7, the V gene TRBV5-1; perhaps TRBD1 as D (6 bases). The source material was peripheral blood. CDR3 coding DNA: TGCGCCAGCAGCGACCCCCGGACAGCGTCCTACGAGCAGTACTTC. Translation: CASSDPRTASYEQYF.